This TCR beta chain was profiled in a study of vaccination effects on CD4 cells after COVID-19. Findings of the study overall: Clones induced by infection and by vaccine showed marked clonal contraction late after vaccination. Healthy vaccine recipients' vaccine-induced clones were almost all SARS-CoV-2 mono-reactive.

V trimming: 6 bases; J trimming: 5 bases; junction bases outside the gene matches: 7. The CDR3 runs 14 residues. Germline V CDR1 and CDR2: WSHSY, SAAADI. To note about this clone: Its antigen is undetermined.

The protocol was immunoSEQ multiplex PCR, while the TCRdb copy is restricted to in-frame clones and leaves out a portion. The sample has tens of thousands of clones, approximately 70% seen once; the top ten hold 4%. Using viral peptide pools, the ViraFEST assay grew out antigen-specific CD4+ T cells prior to sequencing. It was after approximately 11 days of culture that CD4+ T cells were isolated. Testing of the vaccine recipients showed negative nucleocapsid antibodies and no prior SARS-CoV-2 infection. The chain recombines TRBV10-2 with TRBJ1-1, with 9 positions matching TRBD1. Material: CD4+ T cells from PBMCs cultured with HCoV-OC43 spike peptides, obtained before COVID-19 vaccination. Indicated subset: HCoV-OC43 spike overlapping peptide pool stimulation. This receptor was obtained from a human donor who received a COVID-19 vaccine. CDR3 bases: TGCGCCAGCAGGTGGGCCGGACAGGGGACTGAAGCTTTCTTT. Translating it yields CASRWAGQGTEAFF.